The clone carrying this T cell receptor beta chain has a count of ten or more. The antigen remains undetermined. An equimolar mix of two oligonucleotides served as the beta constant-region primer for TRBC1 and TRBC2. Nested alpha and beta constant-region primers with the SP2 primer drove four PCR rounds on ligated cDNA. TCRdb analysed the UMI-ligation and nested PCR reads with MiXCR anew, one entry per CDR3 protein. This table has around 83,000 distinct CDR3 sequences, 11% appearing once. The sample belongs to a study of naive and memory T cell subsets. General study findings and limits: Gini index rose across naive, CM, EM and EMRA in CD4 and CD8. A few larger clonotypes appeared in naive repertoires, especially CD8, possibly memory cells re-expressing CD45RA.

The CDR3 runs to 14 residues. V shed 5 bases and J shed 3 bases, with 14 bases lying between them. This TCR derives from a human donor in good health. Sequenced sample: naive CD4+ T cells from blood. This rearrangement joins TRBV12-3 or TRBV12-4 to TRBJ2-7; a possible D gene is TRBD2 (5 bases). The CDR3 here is CASSNRGIVYEQYF. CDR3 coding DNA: TGTGCCAGCAGTAACAGAGGGATCGTCTACGAGCAGTACTTC.